These T cell receptor beta chains were read from a single sample in a study of CD8+ T cells in alopecia areata. Assay used: immunoSEQ multiplex PCR; TCRdb lists only in-frame clones, some missing. In the table there are roughly 170,000 clones, roughly 64% of which are singletons. Sequenced material: CD8+ T cells sorted from blood, taken at week 24, from a patient treated with tofacitinib. The receptors here all came from a human donor with alopecia areata. CDR3s include the opening cysteine and the closing phenylalanine or tryptophan. The order of the fields is V gene, J gene, CDR3 protein.

v_gene: TRBV5-1
j_gene: TRBJ2-1
CDR3aa: CASRQGNGEQFF

v_gene: TRBV27
j_gene: TRBJ1-2
CDR3aa: CASSLSGESRPLTF

v_gene: TRBV7-2
j_gene: TRBJ1-5
CDR3aa: CASSPTGGPSNQPQHF

v_gene: TRBV6-6
j_gene: TRBJ1-4
CDR3aa: CASSPESYEKLFF

v_gene: TRBV9
j_gene: TRBJ2-7
CDR3aa: CASSVAGSAYEQYF

v_gene: TRBV29-1
j_gene: TRBJ1-2
CDR3aa: CSVEWPPYGYTF

v_gene: TRBV13
j_gene: TRBJ2-3
CDR3aa: CASSLVRGRGDTQYF

v_gene: TRBV15
j_gene: TRBJ2-7
CDR3aa: CATSRDPSSAYEQYF

v_gene: TRBV2
j_gene: TRBJ1-1
CDR3aa: CASRTGGTEAFF

v_gene: TRBV13
j_gene: TRBJ2-1
CDR3aa: CASSLTYNEQFF